One and the same sample provided the 13 T cell receptor beta chains below, sequenced in a study of blood T cell repertoires in COVID-19. The data were produced by immunoSEQ multiplex PCR, yet TCRdb's version contains in-frame clones alone and is incomplete. Of around 300,000 clones listed, 70% to 90% were seen once; the top ten hold over 6%. Sequenced sample: PBMCs or T cells enriched from blood (not recorded which). These receptors all come from a woman aged 35 to 49 who had recovered from COVID-19.

The chain carries TRBV7-2 and TRBJ2-3; 10 positions agree with TRBD2. The V gene's germline CDR1 is SGHTA and CDR2 FQGNSA. CDR3 length: 14 residues. V was pared by 4 bases and J by 4 bases, with 2 bases of the junction left unmatched. The CDR3 here is CASSYGLAADTQYF. The CDR3 DNA is TGTGCCAGCAGCTACGGACTAGCGGCAGATACGCAGTATTTT.

Turning to this clone: The identical CDR3 is also encoded by other nucleotide sequences in the sample. Here the CDR3 reads CASSLSGSSYEQYF. The DNA for the CDR3 is TGCGCCAGCAGTTTGTCGGGGAGCTCCTACGAGCAGTACTTC. The chain employs TRBV5-1 and TRBJ2-7; tentatively, D is TRBD2 (5 bases). Germline CDR1 is SGHRS and CDR2 is YFSETQ. Trimming removed 5 bases from V and 0 bases from J, with 12 bases in between. The CDR3 loop spans 14 amino acids.

The chain combines TRBV7-2 with TRBJ2-7, with a weak D call TRBD1 (5 bases). V was clipped by 3 bases and J by 5 bases, with 14 bases between them. CDR3 length: 14 amino acids. Germline V gives CDR1 SGHTA, CDR2 FQGNSA. CDR3 in DNA: TGTGCCAGCAGCTTGCTAGGGGCGTTGCACGAGCAGTACTTC. Its translation: CASSLLGALHEQYF.

This chain connects TRBV6-5 to TRBJ2-7, with 9 bases aligning to TRBD2. The CDR3 loop spans 15 amino acids. Germline assignment: CDR1 MNHEY and CDR2 SVGAGI. V shed 4 bases, J shed 4 bases, and the junction held 8 bases outside the gene matches. The CDR3 DNA is TGTGCCAGCAGTTTTGGAGGTAGCGGGAGTTACGAGCAGTACTTC. Protein product: CASSFGGSGSYEQYF.

V is TRBV7-8 and J is TRBJ2-7, with 11 nucleotides matching TRBD1. V was pared by 6 bases and J by 4 bases, with 8 bases of the junction left unmatched. There are 15 residues in the CDR3. Germline V gene lookup returns CDR1 SGHVS and CDR2 FQNEAQ. CDR3 residues: CASSFAGTGGYEQYF. CDR3 in DNA: TGTGCCAGCAGTTTCGCCGGGACAGGGGGATACGAGCAGTACTTC.

The chain links TRBV19 to TRBJ2-1; weak D call: TRBD2 (6 bases). Germline-derived CDR1 and CDR2 are LNHDA and SQIVND (reference sequence). Trimming removed 5 bases from V and 4 bases from J, with 21 bases in between. This CDR3 has 17 amino acids. The CDR3 DNA sequence: TGTGCCAGTAGTCCTCGGGAAGGGTTAGCGGCATACAATGAGCAGTTCTTC. Protein: CASSPREGLAAYNEQFF.

This clone has just one count. The CDR3, as DNA: TGTGCCAGTAGTATCCGGGAGTTCGGTACCTACGAGCAGTACTTC. This codes for CASSIREFGTYEQYF. The chain employs TRBV19 and TRBJ2-7, with a possible D match to TRBD2 (6 bases). Germline CDR1 and CDR2: LNHDA and SQIVND (reference sequence). This CDR3 region has 15 residues. Trimming left V 3 bases short and J 2 bases short, with 14 bases between.

In this sample, this clone turned up once. V and J are TRBV5-1 and TRBJ2-2; TRBD1 agrees at 8 bases. Germline V gene data show CDR1 as SGHRS and CDR2 as YFSETQ. This CDR3 region has 18 residues. The V segment lost 2 bases and the J segment 3 bases; nucleotides outside the gene matches: 12. In nucleotides, the CDR3 is TGCGCCAGCAGCTTTCCAGGGGGCGCGGTCAGCTACACCGGGGAGCTGTTTTTT. It yields the protein CASSFPGGAVSYTGELFF.

This clone was picked up a small number of times. The chain recombines TRBV7-2 with TRBJ1-6; D perhaps matches TRBD1 (6 bases). The CDR3 is 15 residues long. Germline assignment: CDR1 SGHTA and CDR2 FQGNSA. Deletions cut 7 bases from V and 7 bases from J, with 17 bases between. As DNA, the CDR3 is TGTGCCAGCAACCGCCGGGGGGCAGGAAATTCACCCCTCCACTTT. Residues: CASNRRGAGNSPLHF.

This chain joins TRBV6-2 or TRBV6-3 and TRBJ2-3, with 10 bases identical to TRBD2. Germline values: CDR1 MNHEY, CDR2 SVGEGT. J gave up 5 bases and V 7 bases, and 9 bases lay outside the gene matches. This CDR3 is built from 15 residues. The CDR3 region is CASIPSGRALDTQYF. The CDR3 DNA reads TGTGCCAGCATCCCAAGCGGGAGGGCGCTAGATACGCAGTATTTT.

This clone was seen once. The chain recombines TRBV7-9 with TRBJ2-1, with D perhaps matching TRBD2 (6 bases). The CDR3 contains 14 residues. The V and J ends lost 2 bases and 4 bases respectively, with 9 bases between them. Germline lookup yields CDR1 SEHNR and CDR2 FQNEAQ (reference sequence). CDR3 residues: CASSLLALYNEQFF. DNA for the CDR3: TGTGCCAGCAGCTTACTAGCGCTATACAATGAGCAGTTCTTC.

This chain joins TRBV25-1 and TRBJ2-1, with TRBD2 identical over 13 bases. The V and J ends lost 7 bases and 8 bases, in that order; junction bases with no gene match: 5. Germline V gives CDR1 MGHDK, CDR2 SYGVNS. There are 14 residues in the CDR3. CDR3 DNA sequence: TGTGCCAGCAAGGGACTAGCGGGATTGGATGAGCAGTTCTTC. Its protein product is CASKGLAGLDEQFF.

This clone is a singleton in its sample. Other DNA sequences in the same sample also yield this CDR3. J is TRBJ2-1 and V is TRBV11-2, with D perhaps matching TRBD1 (5 bases). With 0 bases removed from V and 9 bases from J, the gap between germline ends came to 6 bases. There are 12 residues in the CDR3. Germline V gene data show CDR1 as SGHAT and CDR2 as FQNNGV. Here the CDR3 DNA reads TGTGCCAGCAGCTTAGATAGGGGTGAGCAGTTCTTC. Residues: CASSLDRGEQFF. Based on the CDR3 plus reference TRBV11-2 and TRBJ2-1, the full variable domain is EAGVAQSPRYKIIEKRQSVAFWCNPISGHATLYWYQQILGQGPKLLIQFQNNGVVDDSQLPKDRFSAERLKGVDSTLKIQPAKLEDSAVYLCASSLDRGEQFFGPGTRLTVL.